These T cell receptor beta chains were read from a single sample in a study of cytomegalovirus exposure and HLA in healthy donors. The protocol was immunoSEQ multiplex PCR, while the TCRdb copy is restricted to in-frame clones and leaves out a portion. Found here are some 90,000 clones, under 85% of them singletons; the top ten hold 3% to 4%. What was sequenced was PBMCs. The receptors here all came from a woman between 40 and 50 years old in good health and CMV-seronegative. Both conserved end residues are part of each CDR3. The order of the fields is J gene, D gene, clone size, V gene, CDR3 DNA, CDR3 protein. The D gene is left open where the match is weak. The size entry is marked missing in some rows and otherwise reads once, few, many or a size class.

TRBJ1-1 - - TRBV6-6 TGTGCCAGCAAACAGAGCCCGGCTGACACTGAAGCTTTCTTT CASKQSPADTEAFF
TRBJ2-1 TRBD2 - TRBV9 TGTGCCAGCAGCGTTAGAGCGGGAGACGATGAGCAGTTCTTC CASSVRAGDDEQFF
TRBJ1-1 TRBD1 few TRBV28 TGTGCCAGCAGTTTCAGGGGGCAAGGAACTGAAGCTTTCTTT CASSFRGQGTEAFF
TRBJ2-5 TRBD2 once TRBV5-1 TGCGCCAGCAGCTTGGGCCTGACTAGCGGGAGGAATAGGGCCCAAGAGACCCAGTACTTC CASSLGLTSGRNRAQETQYF
TRBJ2-2 TRBD2 - TRBV27 TGTGCCAGCAAACTAGCGGGAGTAGAGTTCGGGGAGCTGTTTTTT CASKLAGVEFGELFF
TRBJ1-3 TRBD1 - TRBV9 TGTGCCAGCAGCGCTCAGGGGGGCTCTGGAAACACCATATATTTT CASSAQGGSGNTIYF
TRBJ1-1 TRBD1 - TRBV27 TGTGCCAGCAGTTTCGACCGGGGACAGGGGGTCACTGAAGCTTTCTTT CASSFDRGQGVTEAFF
TRBJ2-7 TRBD2 - TRBV7-9 TGTGCCAGCAGCTTAGCGTTTGGGCGGGAGGTCTACGAGCAGTACTTC CASSLAFGREVYEQYF
TRBJ2-5 - - TRBV5-4 TGTGCCAGCAGCATACCCGGGAAGGAAGAGACCCAGTACTTC CASSIPGKEETQYF
TRBJ1-2 - - TRBV15 TGTGCCACCAGCAGAGAGACAAGCTATGGCTACACCTTC CATSRETSYGYTF
TRBJ2-1 - - TRBV9 TGTGCCAGCAGCGTAGGAGGCGGGGGCTTCTACAATGAGCAGTTCTTC CASSVGGGGFYNEQFF
TRBJ2-5 - few TRBV2 TGTGCCTCCTCCAAGGGGTCGGTAGAGACCCAGTACTTC CASSKGSVETQYF
TRBJ2-1 TRBD2 - TRBV7-9 TGTTCCAGCAGCTTAGGTCCACGGACGGGAGGGAATGAGCAGTTCTTC CSSSLGPRTGGNEQFF
TRBJ1-4 - - TRBV10-3 TGTGCCTCCAACCGGGGGGGTTATAATGAAAAACTGTTTTTT CASNRGGYNEKLFF
TRBJ1-1 - once TRBV6-6 TGTGCCAGCAGGAGAGGAGAAGCTTTCTTT CASRRGEAFF
TRBJ1-2 TRBD1 - TRBV29-1 TGCAGCGTTGCAGGGGGCGCGTCTAACTATGGCTACACCTTC CSVAGGASNYGYTF
TRBJ2-3 TRBD2 few TRBV7-2 TGTGCCAGCACCCTTAGCGGGAGGGCCGGGATAGATACGCAGTATTTT CASTLSGRAGIDTQYF
TRBJ2-7 TRBD2 few TRBV7-8 TGTGCCAGCAGCCCGGGGGGGAGGGCCCCCTACGAGCAGTACTTC CASSPGGRAPYEQYF
TRBJ1-1 - - TRBV4-1 TGCGCCAGCAGCCAAGTATGGCAGGAGAACACTGAAGCTTTCTTT CASSQVWQENTEAFF
TRBJ2-3 - - TRBV7-8 TGTGCCAGCAGCCCAAGAGGCGGGACGACCGAAGATACGCAGTATTTT CASSPRGGTTEDTQYF
TRBJ2-5 TRBD2 - TRBV27 TGTGCCAGCAGTTTGGGAGCCGGGACTAGCCCCTCTGAGACCCAGTACTTC CASSLGAGTSPSETQYF
TRBJ2-1 - - TRBV5-1 TGCGCCAGCAGCTTGGGTCGGGAGTTCGGTGAGCAGTTCTTC CASSLGREFGEQFF
TRBJ2-3 - few TRBV15 TGTGCCACCAGCGTCCGGGACTTTTCCACAGATACGCAGTATTTT CATSVRDFSTDTQYF
TRBJ1-1 - few TRBV6-5 TGTGCCAGCAGTTACTCTACAGGGACGAACACTGAAGCTTTCTTT CASSYSTGTNTEAFF
TRBJ2-7 - - TRBV4-3 TGCGCCAGCAGCCAAGGGAGAGCCTACTACGAGCAGTACTTC CASSQGRAYYEQYF
TRBJ1-1 TRBD1 - TRBV7-2 TGTGCCAGCAGCCGGGGGACAGCCCGCGAAGCTTTCTTT CASSRGTAREAFF
TRBJ2-7 TRBD2 - TRBV28 TGTGCCAGCAGTCGCGGGACTAGCGAGCAGTACTTC CASSRGTSEQYF
TRBJ1-5 - - TRBV6-1 TGTGCCAGCAGGCCCAATTCGGGCAATCAGCCCCAGCATTTT CASRPNSGNQPQHF
TRBJ2-2 TRBD2 - TRBV11-2 TGTGCCAGCAGCGTATTAGCGGGAGACGCCGGGGAGCTGTTTTTT CASSVLAGDAGELFF
TRBJ1-1 - - TRBV7-3 TGTGCCAGCAGCGCTGATTTAGGGGGGAACACTGAAGCTTTCTTT CASSADLGGNTEAFF
TRBJ2-7 - - TRBV6-5 TGTGCCAGCAGTTACGGGGCTCAAGGTCTCGAGCAGTACTTC CASSYGAQGLEQYF
TRBJ2-4 - - TRBV5-5 TGTGCCAGCAGCTTGGCAATACAGGGAAACATTCAGTACTTC CASSLAIQGNIQYF
TRBJ2-1 TRBD2 - TRBV30 TGTGCCTGGAGTGTAGCGGGAGGGTACAATGAGCAGTTCTTC CAWSVAGGYNEQFF
TRBJ2-5 TRBD2 - TRBV7-9 TGTGCCAGCAGCTTTAGCGGGGAGACCCAGTACTTC CASSFSGETQYF
TRBJ1-2 - few TRBV5-6 TGTGCCAGCAGCTTACGCCAGAACTATGGCTACACCTTC CASSLRQNYGYTF
TRBJ2-2 TRBD2 once TRBV5-1 TGCGCCAGCAGCTTGGCCGGGACTAGCGGGATTTCCACCGGGGAGCTGTTTTTT CASSLAGTSGISTGELFF
TRBJ1-1 TRBD1 - TRBV5-1 TGCGCCAGCAGCTTGGGACAGGGGCTGAACACTGAAGCTTTCTTT CASSLGQGLNTEAFF
TRBJ1-3 TRBD1 - TRBV18 TGTGCCAGCTCACCCTCGACAGGGGCCTTCTCTGGAAACACCATATATTTT CASSPSTGAFSGNTIYF
TRBJ1-1 TRBD1 - TRBV28 TGTGCCAGCAGTCTTAGGGACAGGCTATACACTGAAGCTTTCTTT CASSLRDRLYTEAFF
TRBJ2-1 - - TRBV19 TGTGCCAGTAGTATTGCGACAGCGTACAATGAGCAGTTCTTC CASSIATAYNEQFF
TRBJ1-2 - once TRBV5-1 TGCGCCAGCAGCTTGGGGGTACGGGGAGGCTACACCTTC CASSLGVRGGYTF
TRBJ1-1 TRBD1 - TRBV7-2 TGTGCCAGCAGCTTCCCCGGGACAGGGTCGGGGAACACTGAAGCTTTCTTT CASSFPGTGSGNTEAFF
TRBJ1-2 - few TRBV27 TGTGCCAGCAGTTCGGTAGGGGCCGGCTATGGCTACACCTTC CASSSVGAGYGYTF
TRBJ2-1 - - TRBV5-1 TGCGCCAGCAGCTTGGAGACAAGGTCCAATGAGCAGTTCTTC CASSLETRSNEQFF
TRBJ2-7 - - TRBV2 TGTGCCAGCAGTGAATGGGCCGGCTCCTACGAGCAGTACTTC CASSEWAGSYEQYF
TRBJ1-1 - few TRBV20-1 TGCAGTGCTCGCAGGAACACTGAAGCTTTCTTT CSARRNTEAFF
TRBJ2-1 TRBD2 few TRBV6-5 TGTGCCAGCATGACTAGCGGCTCCTACAATGAGCAGTTCTTC CASMTSGSYNEQFF
TRBJ1-1 - few TRBV27 TGTGCCAGCAGTTTGGGGGCTATGCCCACTGAAGCTTTCTTT CASSLGAMPTEAFF
TRBJ1-1 - - TRBV9 TGTGCCAGCAGCGTCCGGACAGAACCCACTGAAGCTTTCTTT CASSVRTEPTEAFF
TRBJ2-7 TRBD1 - TRBV6-6 TGTGCCAGCAGTAACCGGGACAGGGACCTATCCTACGAGCAGTACTTC CASSNRDRDLSYEQYF
TRBJ1-1 TRBD1 once TRBV11-2 TGTGCCAGCAGCTTTGACAGGGGGAACGGTGAAGCTTTCTTT CASSFDRGNGEAFF
TRBJ2-1 - - TRBV2 TGTGCCAGCGGTGAAGGGGGAGTGGGGTACAATGAGCAGTTCTTC CASGEGGVGYNEQFF
TRBJ1-1 - few TRBV5-1 TGCGCCAGCAGCCCTTACTCCGACTCTGAAGCTTTCTTT CASSPYSDSEAFF
TRBJ1-2 TRBD1 once TRBV28 TGTGCCAGCAGTTCCGGGACAGGGCAAAACTATGGCTACACCTTC CASSSGTGQNYGYTF